The next 15 T cell receptor beta chains were all read from a single sample in a study of blood T cell repertoires in COVID-19 (dated by TCRdb to 2018 to 2021). Library method: the immunoSEQ multiplex PCR assay. The immuneACCESS repertoire file appears here via TCRdb, limited to in-frame rearrangements. These files lack a portion of the clones; in checked studies, under half of the deficit traces to unresolved V genes, and the cause of the others is not known. For this sample there are under 200,000 clones; about four fifths appear just once. Approximately 7.7% of the sample is taken by the ten largest. The sequencing input was peripheral blood. Every receptor here comes from a man aged 35 to 55 who had recovered from COVID-19.

The chain employs TRBV11-3 and TRBJ1-2; 7 nucleotides line up with TRBD1. The J segment lost 2 bases and the V segment lost 4 bases, leaving 4 bases of the junction unmatched. The CDR3 totals 14 residues. Germline V lookup: CDR1 SGHNT, CDR2 YENEEA. The CDR3 is CASSSGTVNYGYTF. The CDR3 DNA reads as TGTGCCAGCAGCTCCGGGACAGTGAACTATGGCTACACCTTC.

The chain joins TRBV19 to TRBJ1-2; TRBD1 agrees at 8 bases. The V and J ends lost 6 bases and 4 bases, in that order; junction bases with no gene match: 16. This CDR3 contains 17 residues. The V gene's germline CDR1 is LNHDA and CDR2 SQIVND (reference sequence). The CDR3 region has the DNA TGTGCCAGTAGCATCGGACAGGGAAGGGTCCTTGCCTATGGCTACACCTTC. Amino acids: CASSIGQGRVLAYGYTF.

A word on this clone: The same CDR3 is also encoded by other DNA sequences in this sample. The chain has TRBV7-8 and TRBJ1-1; no firm D call. CDR3 length: 16 amino acids. V was shortened by 1 base and J by 2 bases, with 14 bases between the two germline ends. Germline V gene data show CDR1 as SGHVS and CDR2 as FQNEAQ. This CDR3 reads CASSLVGRTLNTEAFF. The CDR3 region has the DNA TGTGCCAGCAGCTTAGTGGGGAGAACCTTAAACACTGAAGCTTTCTTT.

The chain has TRBV7-2 and TRBJ2-1; the D is unclear. This CDR3 spans 13 amino acids. The V end was cut by 1 base, the J end by 7 bases, with 8 bases between. CDR1 and CDR2 (germline): SGHTA, FQGNSA. In DNA, the CDR3 is TGTGCCAGCAGCTTAGGAGGATCAAATGAGCAGTTCTTC. This encodes CASSLGGSNEQFF.

This chain joins TRBV7-6 and TRBJ1-2, with 8 bases lining up with TRBD1. J lost 3 bases, V lost 1 base, and 4 bases had no gene match. The CDR3 sequence is 15 residues long. CDR1 is SGHVS, CDR2 FNYEAQ, per germline. CDR3 loop: CASSLGRGPYYGYTF. The CDR3 nucleotides are TGTGCCAGCAGCTTAGGCAGGGGGCCTTACTATGGCTACACCTTC. The variable domain in full, with the rest retrieved from reference TRBV7-6 and TRBJ1-2, is GAGVSQSPRYKVTKRGQDVALRCDPISGHVSLYWYRQALGQGPEFLTYFNYEAQQDKSGLPNDRFSAERPEGSISTLTIQRTEQRDSAMYRCASSLGRGPYYGYTFGSGTRLTVV.

This sequence joins TRBV11-1 and TRBJ2-7; a weak D match, TRBD2 (6 bases). Germline CDR1 and CDR2: SGHAT and FQDESV (reference sequence). V was cut by 2 bases and J by 0 bases, with 8 bases left in between. The CDR3 runs to 14 residues. DNA of the CDR3: TGTGCCAGCAGCTTAAGGGGAGGCTCCTACGAGCAGTACTTC. The encoded protein is CASSLRGGSYEQYF.

The chain employs TRBV9 and TRBJ2-7; 9 bases agree with TRBD1. CDR3 length: 17 amino acids. Germline V CDR1 and CDR2: SGDLS, YYNGEE. V lost 10 bases and J lost 5; bases outside the gene matches: 22. The chain's CDR3 is CARPHWDRAAEEDEQYF. The DNA of the CDR3 is TGTGCCCGACCCCATTGGGACAGGGCGGCGGAGGAGGACGAGCAGTACTTC.

The chain uses TRBV27 and TRBJ1-1; 8 bases line up with TRBD1. CDR1 and CDR2 (germline): MNHEY, SMNVEV (reference sequence). Losses at the gene ends were 6 bases for V and 4 bases for J; bases not matched to a gene: 4. The CDR3 covers 13 residues. CDR3 nucleotide sequence: TGTGCCAGCAGGGGAACAGGGGGCACTGAAGCTTTCTTT. Residues: CASRGTGGTEAFF.

This rearrangement joins TRBV27 to TRBJ2-2; D not certain. Germline V CDR1 and CDR2: MNHEY, SMNVEV (reference sequence). The CDR3 has 14 residues. V was cut by 4 bases and J by 1 base, with 7 bases left in between. CDR3 residues: CASSYRLNTGELFF. The DNA of the CDR3 is TGTGCCAGCAGTTATCGGTTGAACACCGGGGAGCTGTTTTTT.

This chain uses TRBV4-2 with TRBJ2-2; 7 positions agree with TRBD2. Trimming removed 0 bases from V and 3 bases from J; junction bases left unmatched: 4. Germline CDR1 reads LGHNA; CDR2 reads YNFKEQ. This CDR3 spans 16 amino acids. The CDR3 DNA sequence: TGTGCCAGCAGCCAAGATGACGCGGGAGACACCGGGGAGCTGTTTTTT. Residues: CASSQDDAGDTGELFF.

The chain employs TRBV4-3 and TRBJ1-1; 8 bases map to TRBD1. Germline CDR1 and CDR2: LGHNA and YSLEER. Trimming took 3 bases from V and 5 from J; bases not matched to a gene: 5. This CDR3 has 14 residues. CDR3 DNA sequence: TGCGCCAGCAGCCACGACAGGGGTGGTACTGAAGCTTTCTTT. This codes for CASSHDRGGTEAFF.

The chain is built from TRBV18 and TRBJ2-1, with 9 nucleotides matching TRBD2. V shed 2 bases and J 0 bases; nucleotides not matched to a gene: 8. CDR1 is KGHSH and CDR2 is LQKENI in the germline V gene. The length of the CDR3 is 18 residues. The CDR3 bases are TGTGCCAGCTCACCAGAACCTAGCGGGGCACTCTCCTACAATGAGCAGTTCTTC. As protein: CASSPEPSGALSYNEQFF.

The chain joins TRBV5-4 to TRBJ2-5; 13 nucleotides align to TRBD2. The CDR3 is made up of 17 amino acids. CDR1 and CDR2 from the germline V gene are SGHNT and YYREEE (reference sequence). V gave up 1 base and J gave up 4 bases; unmatched junction bases: 7. The CDR3 sequence is CASSLMRTSGSGETQYF. The CDR3 DNA reads TGTGCCAGCAGCTTGATGCGGACTAGCGGGAGTGGAGAGACCCAGTACTTC.

The chain uses TRBV2 and TRBJ2-1; 8 bases are shared with TRBD2. V lost 0 bases, J lost 9 bases, and 13 bases stayed unmatched. The CDR3 contains 17 residues. Germline V lookup: CDR1 SNHLY, CDR2 FYNNEI. CDR3 amino acids: CASSEASTQRGRSEQFF. CDR3 DNA sequence: TGTGCCAGCAGTGAAGCTTCGACGCAGCGGGGGCGGAGTGAGCAGTTCTTC. The whole variable domain, remainder taken from reference TRBV2 and TRBJ2-1, is EPEVTQTPSHQVTQMGQEVILRCVPISNHLYFYWYRQILGQKVEFLVSFYNNEISEKSEIFDDQFSVERPDGSNFTLKIRSTKLEDSAMYFCASSEASTQRGRSEQFFGPGTRLTVL.

The chain is built from TRBV5-6 and TRBJ2-1, with 11 bases fitting TRBD2. V gave up 5 bases and J gave up 3 bases; unmatched junction bases: 7. The CDR3 totals 16 residues. CDR1 is SGHDT, CDR2 YYEEEE, per germline. CDR3: CASRPLAGERYNEQFF. CDR3 DNA: TGTGCCAGCAGGCCACTAGCGGGAGAGCGCTACAATGAGCAGTTCTTC.